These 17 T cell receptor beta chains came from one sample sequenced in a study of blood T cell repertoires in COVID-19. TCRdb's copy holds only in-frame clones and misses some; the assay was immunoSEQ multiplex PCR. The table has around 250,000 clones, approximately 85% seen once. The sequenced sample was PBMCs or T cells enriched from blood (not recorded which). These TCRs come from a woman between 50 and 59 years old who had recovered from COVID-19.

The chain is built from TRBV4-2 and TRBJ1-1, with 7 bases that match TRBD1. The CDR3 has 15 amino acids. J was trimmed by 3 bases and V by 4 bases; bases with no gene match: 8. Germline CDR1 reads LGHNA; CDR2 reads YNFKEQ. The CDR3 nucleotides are TGTGCCAGCAGCCCTCAGACAGGGCGAGACACTGAAGCTTTCTTT. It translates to CASSPQTGRDTEAFF.

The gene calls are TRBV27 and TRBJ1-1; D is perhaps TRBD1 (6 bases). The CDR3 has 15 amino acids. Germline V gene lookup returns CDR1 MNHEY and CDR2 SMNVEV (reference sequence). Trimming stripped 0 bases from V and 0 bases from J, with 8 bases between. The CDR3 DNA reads TGTGCCAGCAGTTTATCAGGGGGAATGAACACTGAAGCTTTCTTT. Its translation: CASSLSGGMNTEAFF.

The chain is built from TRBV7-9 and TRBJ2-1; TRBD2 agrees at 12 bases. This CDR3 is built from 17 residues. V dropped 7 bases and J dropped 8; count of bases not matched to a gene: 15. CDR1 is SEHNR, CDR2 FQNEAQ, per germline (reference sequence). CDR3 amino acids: CASNSHSSGRAGDEQFF. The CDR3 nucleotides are TGTGCCAGCAACTCGCACTCTAGCGGGAGGGCCGGCGATGAGCAGTTCTTC.

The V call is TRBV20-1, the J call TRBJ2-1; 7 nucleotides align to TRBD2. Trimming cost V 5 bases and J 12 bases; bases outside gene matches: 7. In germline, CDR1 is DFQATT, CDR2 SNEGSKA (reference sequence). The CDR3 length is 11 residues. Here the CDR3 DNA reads TGCAGTGCTTACGAGCGGGGTGGGCAGTTCTTC. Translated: CSAYERGGQFF.

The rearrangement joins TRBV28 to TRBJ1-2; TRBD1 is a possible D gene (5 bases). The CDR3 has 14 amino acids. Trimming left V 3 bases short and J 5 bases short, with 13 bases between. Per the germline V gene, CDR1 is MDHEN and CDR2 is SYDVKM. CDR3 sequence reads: CASSFWGAAYGYTF. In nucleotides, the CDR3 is TGTGCCAGCAGTTTCTGGGGCGCGGCGTATGGCTACACCTTC.

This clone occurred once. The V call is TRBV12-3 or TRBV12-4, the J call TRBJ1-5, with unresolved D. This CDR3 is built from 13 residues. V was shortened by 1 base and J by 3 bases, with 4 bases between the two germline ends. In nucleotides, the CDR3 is TGTGCCAGCAGTTTAGAACTCAATCAGCCCCAGCATTTT. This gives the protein CASSLELNQPQHF.

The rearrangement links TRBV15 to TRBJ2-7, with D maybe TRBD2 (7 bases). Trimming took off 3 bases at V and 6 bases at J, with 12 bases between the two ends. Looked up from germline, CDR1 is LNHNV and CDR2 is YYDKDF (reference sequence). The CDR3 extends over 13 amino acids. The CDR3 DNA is TGTGCCACCAGCAGTGGGGGGGCCAGCGAGCAGTACTTC. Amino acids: CATSSGGASEQYF. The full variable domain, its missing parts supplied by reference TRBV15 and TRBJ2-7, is DAMVIQNPRYQVTQFGKPVTLSCSQTLNHNVMYWYQQKSSQAPKLLFHYYDKDFNNEADTPDNFQSRRPNTSFCFLDIRSPGLGDTAMYLCATSSGGASEQYFGPGTRLTVT.

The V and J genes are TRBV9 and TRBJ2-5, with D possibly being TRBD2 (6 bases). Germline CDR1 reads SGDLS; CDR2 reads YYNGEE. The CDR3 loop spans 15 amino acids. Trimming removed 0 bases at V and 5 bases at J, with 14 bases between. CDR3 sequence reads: CASSVDFGGRETQYF. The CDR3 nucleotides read TGTGCCAGCAGCGTAGATTTTGGGGGGAGGGAGACCCAGTACTTC.

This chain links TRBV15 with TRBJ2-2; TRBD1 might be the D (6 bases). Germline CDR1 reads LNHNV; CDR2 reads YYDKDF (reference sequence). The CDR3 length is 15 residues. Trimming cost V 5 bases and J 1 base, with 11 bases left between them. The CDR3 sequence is CATSSRTENTGELFF. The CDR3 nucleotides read TGTGCCACCAGCTCCCGGACAGAGAACACCGGGGAGCTGTTTTTT. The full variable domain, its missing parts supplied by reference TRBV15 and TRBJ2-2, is DAMVIQNPRYQVTQFGKPVTLSCSQTLNHNVMYWYQQKSSQAPKLLFHYYDKDFNNEADTPDNFQSRRPNTSFCFLDIRSPGLGDTAMYLCATSSRTENTGELFFGEGSRLTVL.

The CDR3 protein is CATSSSDWSSYNEQFF. CDR3 coding DNA: TGTGCCACCAGCAGTTCTGACTGGAGCTCCTACAATGAGCAGTTCTTC. This chain joins TRBV15 and TRBJ2-1; D remains ambiguous. The germline gives CDR1 LNHNV, CDR2 YYDKDF (reference sequence). The ends were cut back, 3 bases at V and 0 bases at J, with 12 bases in the middle. The CDR3 sequence is 16 residues long.

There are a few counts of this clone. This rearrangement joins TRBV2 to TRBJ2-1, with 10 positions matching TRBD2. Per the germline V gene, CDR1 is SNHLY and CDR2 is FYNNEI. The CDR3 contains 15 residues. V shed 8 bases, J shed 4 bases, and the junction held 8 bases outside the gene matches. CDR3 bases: TGTGCCAGCTCGTTACTAGCGGGAACGTACAATGAGCAGTTCTTC. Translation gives CASSLLAGTYNEQFF.

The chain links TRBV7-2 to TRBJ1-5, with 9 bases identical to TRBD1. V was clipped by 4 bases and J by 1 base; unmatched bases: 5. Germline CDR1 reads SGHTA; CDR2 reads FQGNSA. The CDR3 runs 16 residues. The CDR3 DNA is TGTGCCAGCAGCTACGGACAGGGGAGGAGCAATCAGCCCCAGCATTTT. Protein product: CASSYGQGRSNQPQHF.

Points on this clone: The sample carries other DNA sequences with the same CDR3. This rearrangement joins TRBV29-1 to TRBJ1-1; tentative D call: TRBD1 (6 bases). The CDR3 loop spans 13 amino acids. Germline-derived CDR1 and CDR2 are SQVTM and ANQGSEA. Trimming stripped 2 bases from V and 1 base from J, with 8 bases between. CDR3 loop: CSVEQGRNTEAFF. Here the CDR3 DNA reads TGCAGCGTTGAACAGGGGCGGAACACTGAAGCTTTCTTT.

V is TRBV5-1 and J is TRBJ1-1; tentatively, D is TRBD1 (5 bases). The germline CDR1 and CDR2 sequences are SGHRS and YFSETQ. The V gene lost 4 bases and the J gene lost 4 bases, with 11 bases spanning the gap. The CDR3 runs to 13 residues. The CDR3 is CASSEDGGTEAFF. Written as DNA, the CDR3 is TGCGCCAGCAGCGAAGACGGGGGCACTGAAGCTTTCTTT.

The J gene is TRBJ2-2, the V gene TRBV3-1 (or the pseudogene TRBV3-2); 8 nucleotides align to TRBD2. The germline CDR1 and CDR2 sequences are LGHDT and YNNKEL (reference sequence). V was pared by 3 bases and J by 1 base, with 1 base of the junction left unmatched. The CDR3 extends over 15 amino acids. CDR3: CASSQLAGNTGELFF. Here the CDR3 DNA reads TGTGCCAGCAGCCAGCTAGCGGGGAACACCGGGGAGCTGTTTTTT.

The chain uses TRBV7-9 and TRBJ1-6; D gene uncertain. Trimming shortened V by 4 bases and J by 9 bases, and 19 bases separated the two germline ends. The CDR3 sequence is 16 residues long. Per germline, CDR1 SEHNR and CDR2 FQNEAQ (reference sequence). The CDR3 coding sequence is TGTGCCAGCAGCTCCATTTCGCCCGGCGGTGGTTCACCCCTCCACTTT. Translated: CASSSISPGGGSPLHF.

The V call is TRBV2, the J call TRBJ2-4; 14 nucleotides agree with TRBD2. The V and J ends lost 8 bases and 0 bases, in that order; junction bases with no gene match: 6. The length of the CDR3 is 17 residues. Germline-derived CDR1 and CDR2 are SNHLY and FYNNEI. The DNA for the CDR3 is TGTGCCAGCCAGGGACTAGCGGGAGCGCTAGCCAAAAACATTCAGTACTTC. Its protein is CASQGLAGALAKNIQYF.